The 24 T cell receptor beta chains listed next were all sequenced from one sample in a study of TIL therapy for anti-PD-1-resistant metastatic lung cancer. The time point denotes: pre-treatment sample, taken before nivolumab and TIL therapy. This was the immunoSEQ v3 assay. The method was immunoSEQ multiplex PCR; TCRdb's version includes in-frame clones alone and lacks a portion of them. The sample has 55,000 to 60,000 clones; roughly 80% are singletons. This sample comprised blood, obtained at baseline. These receptors were taken from a person aged 25-79 years with non-small cell lung cancer.

This clone was counted between two and nine times. The sample carries other DNA sequences with the same CDR3. The rearrangement uses TRBV18 and TRBJ1-1, with a possible D match to TRBD1 (5 bases). Germline loops: CDR1 KGHSH, CDR2 LQKENI. V dropped 0 bases and J dropped 0 bases, with 8 bases sitting between them. The CDR3 loop spans 15 amino acids. The CDR3 reads CASSPPAGMNTEAFF. The DNA for the CDR3 is TGTGCCAGCTCACCACCAGCAGGGATGAACACTGAAGCTTTCTTT.

The CDR3 coding sequence is TGTGCCAGCAGCACCCGACAGAGTGAAGCTTTCTTT. Amino acid sequence: CASSTRQSEAFF. V is TRBV5-6 and J is TRBJ1-1; D perhaps matches TRBD1 (5 bases). This CDR3 region has 12 residues. Between the trimmed V and J ends, which lost 4 bases and 7 bases, there was a span of 11 bases. Per germline, CDR1 SGHDT and CDR2 YYEEEE.

The chain is built from TRBV9 and TRBJ2-1, with 7 bases aligning to TRBD1. CDR1 SGDLS and CDR2 YYNGEE come from the germline V gene. This CDR3 has 13 residues. The V segment lost 4 bases and the J segment 8 bases; nucleotides outside the gene matches: 6. CDR3 in DNA: TGTGCCAGCAGCAAGGACAGGCCCCATGAGCAGTTCTTC. It specifies CASSKDRPHEQFF.

In its sample, this clone was seen once. J is TRBJ1-3 and V is TRBV4-2; no reliable D call. Trimming left V 4 bases short and J 4 bases short, with 11 bases between. This CDR3 is built from 14 residues. Germline CDR1 reads LGHNA; CDR2 reads YNFKEQ. CDR3 DNA: TGTGCCAGCAGCCTGGGTGTTGGGGGAAACACCATATATTTT. This gives the protein CASSLGVGGNTIYF.

The genes are TRBV5-4 and TRBJ1-1, with D uncertain. This CDR3 has 14 amino acids. The V end lost 0 bases, the J end lost 3 bases, and 9 bases lay between the germline ends. CDR1 is SGHNT, CDR2 YYREEE, per germline (reference sequence). CDR3 loop: CASSLEGLDTEAFF. CDR3 nucleotides: TGTGCCAGCAGCTTGGAAGGCTTGGACACTGAAGCTTTCTTT.

V usage is TRBV27 and J usage is TRBJ2-1, with 10 bases matching TRBD1. V trimming: 5 bases; J trimming: 6 bases; junction bases outside the gene matches: 16. The CDR3 has 18 residues. Germline CDR1 reads MNHEY; CDR2 reads SMNVEV (reference sequence). The DNA for the CDR3 is TGTGCCAGCAGTGAAATTCCTCTGGGACAGGGGTTTCGCAATGAGCAGTTCTTC. Translated, it gives CASSEIPLGQGFRNEQFF.

The CDR3 here is CASSQALAGDKYEQYF. The CDR3 coding sequence is TGTGCCAGCAGCCAAGCGCTAGCGGGGGACAAATACGAGCAGTACTTC. The genes are TRBV4-2 and TRBJ2-5, with 10 bases lining up with TRBD2. Judging by the DNA end, TRBJ2-7 fits better; the J call may be wrong. CDR3 length equals 16 residues. CDR1 is LGHNA, CDR2 YNFKEQ, per germline.

The chain combines TRBV5-4 with TRBJ2-4; the D call may be TRBD1 or TRBD2 (5 bases each). V was trimmed by 2 bases and J by 6 bases, leaving 9 bases between them. Germline lookup yields CDR1 SGHNT and CDR2 YYREEE (reference sequence). The CDR3 is 13 residues long. The DNA of the CDR3 is TGTGCCAGCAGCTTCCGGGACCTAAACATTCAGTACTTC. Its protein product is CASSFRDLNIQYF. Looking up the rest from reference TRBV5-4 and TRBJ2-4 gives the full variable domain: ETGVTQSPTHLIKTRGQQVTLRCSSQSGHNTVSWYQQALGQGPQFIFQYYREEENGRGNFPPRFSGLQFPNYSSELNVNALELDDSALYLCASSFRDLNIQYFGAGTRLSVL.

The rearrangement joins TRBV5-1 to TRBJ2-2, with 11 bases fitting TRBD2. Germline CDR1 SGHRS, CDR2 YFSETQ. The CDR3 is 15 amino acids. V was clipped by 1 base and J by 6 bases; unmatched bases: 2. This CDR3 reads CASSLTSGSAGELFF. The CDR3 DNA follows: TGCGCCAGCAGCTTGACTAGCGGGAGCGCCGGGGAGCTGTTTTTT.

This clone appeared once. V and J are TRBV5-1 and TRBJ2-4; possible D gene TRBD1, 5 bases. The CDR3 loop spans 15 amino acids. Deletions cut 0 bases from V and 5 bases from J, with 12 bases between. Germline CDR1 and CDR2: SGHRS and YFSETQ. CDR3 in amino acids: CASSLGLTDENIQYF. The CDR3 DNA reads as TGCGCCAGCAGCTTGGGCCTGACAGATGAAAACATTCAGTACTTC.

The chain uses TRBV18 and TRBJ1-5; the D gene is possibly TRBD1 (5 bases). CDR1 and CDR2 (germline): KGHSH, LQKENI. This CDR3 contains 13 residues. The ends were cut back, 6 bases at V and 5 bases at J, with 11 bases in the middle. The CDR3 DNA reads as TGTGCCAGCTCGGGGACTAGGGATCAGCCCCAGCATTTT. Translated, it gives CASSGTRDQPQHF. Together with reference TRBV18 and TRBJ1-5, the CDR3 gives the full variable domain: NAGVMQNPRHLVRRRGQEARLRCSPMKGHSHVYWYRQLPEEGLKFMVYLQKENIIDESGMPKERFSAEFPKEGPSILRIQQVVRGDSAAYFCASSGTRDQPQHFGDGTRLSIL.

J is TRBJ2-7 and V is TRBV4-3, with a tentative D call TRBD1 (5 bases). CDR3 length equals 14 residues. CDR1 and CDR2 from the germline V gene are LGHNA and YSLEER. Trimming removed 0 bases from V and 3 bases from J, with 9 bases in between. In DNA form, the CDR3 reads TGCGCCAGCAGCCAAGATCAGGGCTACTACGAGCAGTACTTC. It codes for CASSQDQGYYEQYF.

V is TRBV27 and J is TRBJ2-1; TRBD1 agrees at 7 bases. This CDR3 has 15 amino acids. The ends lost 6 bases at V and 6 bases at J; junction bases unmatched: 11. Germline loops: CDR1 MNHEY, CDR2 SMNVEV (reference sequence). The CDR3 region has the DNA TGTGCCAGCAGAGGCGACAGGGAAGTTTTCAATGAGCAGTTCTTC. It specifies CASRGDREVFNEQFF.

The rearrangement links TRBV11-2 to TRBJ1-2, with D uncertain. Per germline, CDR1 SGHAT and CDR2 FQNNGV. CDR3 length equals 13 residues. Trimming removed 0 bases at V and 6 bases at J, with 8 bases between. This chain's CDR3 is CASSLDLGDGYTF. The CDR3 DNA sequence: TGTGCCAGCAGCTTAGATCTCGGGGATGGCTACACCTTC. Full variable domain (remainder filled in from reference TRBV11-2 and TRBJ1-2): EAGVAQSPRYKIIEKRQSVAFWCNPISGHATLYWYQQILGQGPKLLIQFQNNGVVDDSQLPKDRFSAERLKGVDSTLKIQPAKLEDSAVYLCASSLDLGDGYTFGSGTRLTVV.

The chain has TRBV5-6 and TRBJ1-3; D is uncertain. Germline lookup yields CDR1 SGHDT and CDR2 YYEEEE. This CDR3 contains 12 residues. V was clipped by 1 base and J by 4 bases, with 3 bases between them. This CDR3 reads CASSLTGNTIYF. The CDR3 bases are TGTGCCAGCAGCTTGACAGGAAACACCATATATTTT.

Comments on this clone: Distinct nucleotide sequences in the sample also encode this CDR3. This chain uses TRBV2 with TRBJ1-1; a weak D match, TRBD1 (5 bases). Germline CDR1 reads SNHLY; CDR2 reads FYNNEI. This CDR3 is 13 amino acids long. V shed 1 base and J shed 4 bases, with 7 bases lying between them. The CDR3 nucleotides are TGTGCCAGCAGTGAAGAGAGGGGCACTGAAGCTTTCTTT. Its protein is CASSEERGTEAFF.

The chain uses TRBV6-1 and TRBJ1-5; D gene uncertain. The V end was cut by 1 base, the J end by 8 bases, with 12 bases between. Per germline, CDR1 MNHNS and CDR2 SASEGT. CDR3 length equals 14 residues. CDR3 region: CASSEGQSAKPQHF. As DNA, the CDR3 is TGTGCCAGCAGTGAAGGTCAATCGGCTAAGCCCCAGCATTTT.

The V gene is TRBV7-6, the J gene TRBJ2-3; D is ambiguous. V lost 6 bases and J lost 4, with 8 bases in between. Per the germline V gene, CDR1 is SGHVS and CDR2 is FNYEAQ. CDR3 size: 12 residues. CDR3 DNA sequence: TGTGCCAGCAGTTATCGAGCAGATACGCAGTATTTT. Translated: CASSYRADTQYF. Looking up the rest from reference TRBV7-6 and TRBJ2-3 gives the full variable domain: GAGVSQSPRYKVTKRGQDVALRCDPISGHVSLYWYRQALGQGPEFLTYFNYEAQQDKSGLPNDRFSAERPEGSISTLTIQRTEQRDSAMYRCASSYRADTQYFGPGTRLTVL.

The chain combines TRBV19 with TRBJ2-7; 10 positions match TRBD1. Looked up from germline, CDR1 is LNHDA and CDR2 is SQIVND (reference sequence). The J segment lost 3 bases and the V segment lost 3 bases, leaving 11 bases of the junction unmatched. This CDR3 has 17 amino acids. CDR3 bases: TGTGCCAGTAGTATTGACAGGGGGCGAACGGGAAGCTACGAGCAGTACTTC. As protein: CASSIDRGRTGSYEQYF.

This clone has just a few counts. The chain links TRBV6-5 to TRBJ1-3; 10 nucleotides match TRBD1. V shed 8 bases and J 8 bases; nucleotides not matched to a gene: 12. CDR3 length: 15 residues. Germline CDR1 is MNHEY and CDR2 is SVGAGI. CDR3 DNA: TGTGCCAGCCGCCTCCTGACAGGGGGCTGGGACACCATATATTTT. It codes for CASRLLTGGWDTIYF.

This clone was observed once. The chain carries TRBV15 and TRBJ2-5, with 7 positions matching TRBD1. Losses at the gene ends were 0 bases for V and 4 bases for J; bases not matched to a gene: 5. The length of the CDR3 is 15 residues. Germline V CDR1 and CDR2: LNHNV, YYDKDF (reference sequence). This CDR3 is CATSRDRPGGETQYF. The CDR3 DNA follows: TGTGCCACCAGCAGAGATCGCCCAGGGGGAGAGACCCAGTACTTC.

The sample holds one count of this clone. The chain links TRBV4-3 to TRBJ1-1; the D gene is possibly TRBD1 (5 bases). V was clipped by 9 bases and J by 3 bases, with 17 bases between them. The CDR3 length is 14 residues. The germline CDR1 and CDR2 sequences are LGHNA and YSLEER. The CDR3: CASRNGGTYTEAFF. In nucleotides, the CDR3 is TGCGCCAGTAGAAACGGAGGGACCTACACTGAAGCTTTCTTT.

This clone turned up a few times. V and J are TRBV7-8 and TRBJ1-2; no reliable D call. Germline-derived CDR1 and CDR2 are SGHVS and FQNEAQ. CDR3 size: 15 residues. Trimming pared 5 bases from V and 0 bases from J, leaving 13 bases between. The DNA for the CDR3 is TGTGCCAGCAGCCCGGGATCACTAACTAACTATGGCTACACCTTC. Translated, it gives CASSPGSLTNYGYTF.

The genes are TRBV21-1 and TRBJ1-5. TRBV21-1 is described as a pseudogene. This CDR3 comprises 13 residues. The CDR3, as DNA: TGTGCCAGAAGGACGGTTAGCAATCAGCCCCAGCATTTT. This gives the protein CARRTVSNQPQHF.